The rows below give T cell receptor beta chains drawn from one sample of a study of T cells expressing NK-cell markers. For each CDR3 protein, TCRdb gives one entry from its re-call of the 5' RACE reads, without DNA. Recorded for this sample: fewer than 400,000 distinct CDR3 sequences. The material sequenced was blood T cells: a sorted CD56 or NKG2C T cell subset, CD4+ or CD8+ T cells, or bulk PBMC T cells (not recorded which). These receptors were taken from a woman in her forties or fifties in good health. Both conserved end residues are part of each CDR3. The order of the fields is V gene, J gene, CDR3 protein.

>TRBV12-3/TRBV12-4|TRBJ2-3
CASSPRSGGQGDTQYF
>TRBV7-2|TRBJ1-5
CASSRRPDNQPQHF
>TRBV10-2|TRBJ2-1
CASISSGYEQFF
>TRBV4-1|TRBJ1-1
CASSQALRGTEAFF
>TRBV5-1|TRBJ2-3
CASRGIVTDTQYF
>TRBV27|TRBJ2-2
CASSYVVAGELFF
>TRBV29-1|TRBJ2-3
CSGRSTSGYTDTQYF
>TRBV11-2|TRBJ2-5
CASSLVISGAEETQYF
>TRBV12-5|TRBJ2-7
CASGLGQGTYEQYF
>TRBV12-3/TRBV12-4|TRBJ2-7
CASSSPLWEQYF
>TRBV7-2|TRBJ2-5
CASSLTPLKETQYF
>TRBV27|TRBJ1-1
CASKSGESTTEAFF
>TRBV6-6|TRBJ2-3
CASSFFLALRTDTQYF
>TRBV29-1|TRBJ1-1
CSARSRTRRAFF
>TRBV5-1|TRBJ1-6
CASNLAGDNSPLHF
>TRBV27|TRBJ2-3
CASFPAPGRAGVGTDTQYF
>TRBV5-6|TRBJ2-1
CASSLLLAGDNEQFF
>TRBV24-1|TRBJ2-3
CATSDLRLADGADTQYF
>TRBV5-1|TRBJ2-1
CASKGLAGGQNINEQFF
>TRBV5-1|TRBJ1-4
CASAGTGGEDNEKLFF
>TRBV12-3/TRBV12-4|TRBJ1-2
CASSFNLMKGGYTF
>TRBV2|TRBJ2-1
CASSDPAPYNEQFF
>TRBV6-2/TRBV6-3|TRBJ2-7
CAREGRLDEQYF
>TRBV3-1|TRBJ2-7
CASSHGDLRSYEQYF
>TRBV5-1|TRBJ2-1
CASSPGSGTGSYNEQFF
>TRBV28|TRBJ1-2
CASSSGQVVGYTF
>TRBV29-1|TRBJ2-5
CSVGQFGETQYF
>TRBV7-9|TRBJ1-1
CASIPTGTGSEAFF
>TRBV4-1|TRBJ1-4
CASSQDGGRGAGEKLFF
>TRBV12-3/TRBV12-4|TRBJ2-1
CASSPSGASEQFF
>TRBV10-3|TRBJ2-1
CAISARGRHYNEQFF
>TRBV20-1|TRBJ2-4
CSARRSEGAKNIQYF
>TRBV9|TRBJ1-4
CASSEQTGAGEKLFF
>TRBV3-1|TRBJ1-4
CASSPRGPNEKLFF
>TRBV5-1|TRBJ2-3
CASSDPGSSYTQYF
>TRBV4-1|TRBJ2-6
CASSQGGARSGANVLTF
>TRBV19|TRBJ1-3
CASSIGERGNTIYF
>TRBV5-1|TRBJ2-1
CASSLTSGDGPYNEQFF
>TRBV29-1|TRBJ2-1
CSATSAYNEQFF
>TRBV12-3/TRBV12-4|TRBJ2-1
CASGSYSYNEQFF
>TRBV24-1|TRBJ2-1
CATSGIIGGNEQFF
>TRBV10-1|TRBJ1-6
CASSVDSRNSPLHF
>TRBV18|TRBJ2-1
CASSLGLALINEQFF
>TRBV9|TRBJ1-2
CASSDHRVGTSGYTF
>TRBV6-1|TRBJ2-5
CASTREVGGPGETQYF
>TRBV4-1|TRBJ1-1
CASSPVVGNTEAFF
>TRBV12-3/TRBV12-4|TRBJ2-2
CASSPVGVVGGELFF
>TRBV27|TRBJ1-1
CASSTTEMNTEAFF
>TRBV5-1|TRBJ1-1
CASSGHRAVSGEAFF
>TRBV12-3/TRBV12-4|TRBJ2-3
CASSWWAGEQTDTQYF
>TRBV12-3/TRBV12-4|TRBJ1-2
CASSLRDGYTF
>TRBV5-1|TRBJ1-2
CASSLEAGGEGNYGYTF